The 30 T cell receptor beta chains reported below all come from one sample, sequenced in a study of cytomegalovirus exposure and HLA in healthy donors (TCRdb year 2017). Libraries were built with the immunoSEQ multiplex PCR assay. A mixture of 60 forward primers for TCR Vbeta segments and 13 reverse primers for TCR Jbeta segments was used in the multiplex PCR. The table was pulled from immuneACCESS by TCRdb, which kept in-frame rearrangements only. Such tables lose some clones; where checked, under half of the loss comes from unresolved V genes, and the rest has no known cause. The sample yields 150,000 to 200,000 clones; roughly 90% were counted once. The top ten hold 0.2% to 0.3% of the sample. The sample consisted of PBMCs. The receptors were gathered from a girl under two years old in good health and CMV-seronegative.

The chain uses TRBV6-1 and TRBJ2-7, with 7 bases fitting TRBD1. This CDR3 has 13 amino acids. Germline CDR1 MNHNS, CDR2 SASEGT. V lost 6 bases and J lost 3; bases outside the gene matches: 5. The CDR3 DNA reads as TGTGCCAGCAGGAACGACAGGGACTACGAGCAGTACTTC. Translated: CASRNDRDYEQYF.

The chain links TRBV5-6 to TRBJ1-5; weak D call: TRBD1 (6 bases). Trimming shortened V by 4 bases and J by 6 bases, and 11 bases separated the two germline ends. This CDR3 region has 13 residues. Germline V gene lookup returns CDR1 SGHDT and CDR2 YYEEEE. CDR3 DNA: TGTGCCAGCAGCCACGCAGGGGCTCAGCCCCAGCATTTT. Protein sequence: CASSHAGAQPQHF.

The chain is built from TRBV27 and TRBJ2-7, with TRBD2 identical over 8 bases. The germline gives CDR1 MNHEY, CDR2 SMNVEV (reference sequence). The CDR3 covers 19 residues. Germline trimming cut 2 bases from V and 0 bases from J; bases unmatched to any gene: 15. The CDR3 DNA reads TGTGCCAGCAGTTTAAGAGCTAGCGGGTCGTCCCTTAGCTCCTACGAGCAGTACTTC. This sequence encodes CASSLRASGSSLSSYEQYF.

The V and J genes are TRBV4-3 and TRBJ2-1, with 7 bases fitting TRBD2. CDR3 length: 15 amino acids. In germline, CDR1 is LGHNA, CDR2 YSLEER. Losses at the gene ends were 4 bases for V and 5 bases for J; bases not matched to a gene: 8. The CDR3 DNA reads TGCGCCAGCAGCCGTTGGCTAGCGGACAACAATGAGCAGTTCTTC. Residues: CASSRWLADNNEQFF.

The chain recombines TRBV6-5 with TRBJ2-7, with 7 bases fitting TRBD1. V shed 2 bases, J shed 0 bases, and the junction held 4 bases outside the gene matches. Germline V gives CDR1 MNHEY, CDR2 SVGAGI. The CDR3 spans 15 residues. The CDR3 DNA reads as TGTGCCAGCAGTTACGCTACAGGGGCCTCCTACGAGCAGTACTTC. Translating it yields CASSYATGASYEQYF.

V usage is TRBV7-8 and J usage is TRBJ2-1, with 12 bases identical to TRBD2. CDR1 and CDR2 (germline): SGHVS, FQNEAQ. The CDR3 runs 16 residues. V shed 5 bases and J 5 bases; nucleotides not matched to a gene: 7. CDR3 amino acids: CASSQMGLAGHNEQFF. The DNA of the CDR3 is TGTGCCAGCAGCCAAATGGGACTAGCGGGCCACAATGAGCAGTTCTTC.

The V call is TRBV6-1, the J call TRBJ1-6; D call uncertain. V was pared by 1 base and J by 0 bases, with 7 bases between. The CDR3 consists of 16 residues. Germline values: CDR1 MNHNS, CDR2 SASEGT. CDR3 protein: CASSEVLSSYNSPLHF. CDR3 DNA sequence: TGTGCCAGCAGTGAAGTTTTGAGCTCCTATAATTCACCCCTCCACTTT.

The chain has TRBV19 and TRBJ2-7; no reliable D call. CDR1 is LNHDA and CDR2 is SQIVND in the germline V gene (reference sequence). This CDR3 has 13 residues. Trimming took 0 bases from V and 3 from J, leaving 6 bases between them. CDR3 in amino acids: CASSIDTYYEQYF. In DNA, the CDR3 is TGTGCCAGTAGTATAGACACCTACTACGAGCAGTACTTC.

The chain links TRBV7-9 to TRBJ2-5, with 8 bases fitting TRBD2. CDR3 length: 13 residues. V trimming: 2 bases; J trimming: 4 bases; junction bases outside the gene matches: 0. CDR1 and CDR2 from the germline V gene are SEHNR and FQNEAQ (reference sequence). The CDR3 sequence: CASSLLAGETQYF. The CDR3, as DNA: TGTGCCAGCAGCTTACTAGCGGGAGAGACCCAGTACTTC.

V gene TRBV10-2 combines with J gene TRBJ2-1; tentative D call: TRBD1 (5 bases). Per germline, CDR1 WSHSY and CDR2 SAAADI. CDR3 length: 12 residues. Trimming shortened V by 6 bases and J by 4 bases, and 7 bases separated the two germline ends. This CDR3 is CASSRQYNEQFF. CDR3 nucleotide sequence: TGCGCCAGCAGCCGACAGTACAATGAGCAGTTCTTC.

This rearrangement joins TRBV6-1 to TRBJ1-3; 7 bases map to TRBD1. The J segment lost 0 bases and the V segment lost 8 bases, leaving 7 bases of the junction unmatched. The CDR3 has 15 amino acids. CDR1 and CDR2 (germline): MNHNS, SASEGT. CDR3 sequence: CASRRQGISGNTIYF. The CDR3 DNA reads TGTGCCAGCCGACGACAGGGCATCTCTGGAAACACCATATATTTT.

V usage is TRBV6-1 and J usage is TRBJ2-7, with TRBD1 matching 9 bases. V shed 3 bases and J 3 bases; nucleotides not matched to a gene: 6. CDR1 is MNHNS and CDR2 is SASEGT in the germline V gene. The CDR3 has 15 amino acids. CDR3: CASSEGTGSVYEQYF. In nucleotides, the CDR3 is TGTGCCAGCAGTGAGGGGACAGGGTCTGTCTACGAGCAGTACTTC.

The V call is TRBV21-1, the J call TRBJ2-3; the table's D call of TRBD2 was not tested on the DNA. TRBV21-1 is deemed a pseudogene. This CDR3 spans 21 amino acids. For the CDR3, the DNA is TGTGCCAGCAGCTCCCAACCGGGACCGCCGGCCGAGCGGGAGGAAACAGATACGCAGTATTTT. It encodes CASSSQPGPPAEREETDTQYF.

The chain couples TRBV6-1 to TRBJ1-2; 10 bases are a match to TRBD1. The CDR3 is made up of 14 amino acids. The germline gives CDR1 MNHNS, CDR2 SASEGT. J gave up 4 bases and V 5 bases, and 4 bases lay outside the gene matches. The CDR3 coding sequence is TGTGCCAGCAGTAGACAGGGGGCAGGCTATGGCTACACCTTC. Translated: CASSRQGAGYGYTF.

The chain links TRBV10-1 to TRBJ2-1; possible D gene TRBD1, 7 bases. Germline V gives CDR1 WNHNN, CDR2 SYGVQD (reference sequence). This CDR3 spans 12 amino acids. The V gene lost 6 bases and the J gene lost 10 bases, with 13 bases spanning the gap. CDR3: CASSHSGGEQFF. CDR3 in DNA: TGCGCCAGCAGCCACTCAGGGGGGGAGCAGTTCTTC.

This clone was counted only a few times. The rearrangement joins TRBV5-5 to TRBJ2-3; 12 positions match TRBD2. Germline V gene data show CDR1 as SGHKS and CDR2 as YYEKEE (reference sequence). This CDR3 contains 17 residues. V lost 3 bases to trimming and J lost 4 bases; unmatched junction nucleotides: 9. CDR3 sequence reads: CASSSTGASGGADTQYF. Written as DNA, the CDR3 is TGTGCCAGCAGCTCCACCGGGGCTAGCGGGGGGGCAGATACGCAGTATTTT.

V is TRBV5-6 and J is TRBJ1-1; D is ambiguous. CDR3 length: 14 amino acids. V was pared by 0 bases and J by 5 bases, with 11 bases between. CDR1 and CDR2 from the germline V gene are SGHDT and YYEEEE. This CDR3 is CASSLGIRGTEAFF. For the CDR3, the DNA is TGTGCCAGCAGCTTGGGAATTCGGGGTACTGAAGCTTTCTTT.

This chain joins TRBV19 and TRBJ2-7, with 7 positions matching TRBD1. V lost 8 bases and J lost 3; bases outside the gene matches: 10. There are 14 residues in the CDR3. Germline V lookup: CDR1 LNHDA, CDR2 SQIVND (reference sequence). This CDR3 reads CASGDRDRDYEQYF. In nucleotides, the CDR3 is TGTGCCAGTGGGGACCGGGACAGAGACTACGAGCAGTACTTC.

This chain uses TRBV11-3 with TRBJ2-1; TRBD1 matches 9 bases. CDR1 and CDR2 from the germline V gene are SGHNT and YENEEA. CDR3 length equals 19 residues. Unmatched junction bases numbered 20, after V lost 4 bases and J lost 7 bases. For the CDR3, the DNA is TGTGCCAGCAGCTGGGGAACATTCCCGGGACAGGGAGTGGAGAATGAGCAGTTCTTC. Translated: CASSWGTFPGQGVENEQFF.

V usage is TRBV25-1 and J usage is TRBJ1-1, with D maybe TRBD1 (6 bases). V gave up 9 bases and J gave up 5 bases, with 22 bases separating them. The CDR3 runs 15 residues. Germline V CDR1 and CDR2: MGHDK, SYGVNS. CDR3 coding DNA: TGTGCCAGTCAAATGGCAGGGGCCTTGATAACTGAAGCTTTCTTT. Translation: CASQMAGALITEAFF. The full variable domain, rest sourced from reference TRBV25-1 and TRBJ1-1, is EADIYQTPRYLVIGTGKKITLECSQTMGHDKMYWYQQDPGMELHLIHYSYGVNSTEKGDLSSESTVSRIRTEHFPLTLESARPSHTSQYLCASQMAGALITEAFFGQGTRLTVV.

This chain uses TRBV27 with TRBJ2-4, with D perhaps TRBD1 (5 bases). The CDR3 length is 15 residues. The ends were cut back, 11 bases at V and 0 bases at J, with 17 bases in the middle. CDR1 and CDR2 from the germline V gene are MNHEY and SMNVEV (reference sequence). CDR3 amino acids: CARYRRSQAKNIQYF. The CDR3 DNA is TGTGCCCGCTACAGGAGATCACAAGCCAAAAACATTCAGTACTTC.

V gene TRBV4-1 combines with J gene TRBJ1-6, with 10 bases fitting TRBD1. Germline V gives CDR1 MGHRA, CDR2 YSYEKL. CDR3 length: 19 residues. The J segment lost 5 bases and the V segment lost 0 bases, leaving 10 bases of the junction unmatched. Here the CDR3 reads CASSQDRDVGTGDNSPLHF. CDR3 sequence (DNA): TGCGCCAGCAGCCAAGATCGGGACGTTGGGACAGGGGATAATTCACCCCTCCACTTT.

The chain links TRBV6-5 to TRBJ2-3; D call uncertain. The V end was cut by 3 bases, the J end by 10 bases, with 5 bases between. The CDR3 extends over 10 amino acids. Germline V gives CDR1 MNHEY, CDR2 SVGAGI. The CDR3 protein is CASSYSSQYF. The CDR3 DNA reads as TGTGCCAGCAGTTATAGTTCGCAGTATTTT.

The CDR3 sequence: CASKSGAEQFF. The CDR3 DNA follows: TGTGCCAGCAAGTCAGGGGCCGAGCAGTTCTTC. The chain joins TRBV6-1 to TRBJ2-1; TRBD1 is a possible D gene (6 bases). CDR3 length: 11 residues. V was shortened by 7 bases and J by 10 bases, with 11 bases between the two germline ends. Germline V gene sequence: CDR1 MNHNS, CDR2 SASEGT.

CDR3 in DNA: TGTGCCAGCAATCCGGGACAGGCCGGGGAGCTGTTTTTT. Protein: CASNPGQAGELFF. The chain couples TRBV25-1 to TRBJ2-2, with 8 bases lining up with TRBD1. The V gene's germline CDR1 is MGHDK and CDR2 SYGVNS. V lost 7 bases and J lost 6; bases outside the gene matches: 4. The CDR3 loop spans 13 amino acids. The whole variable domain, remainder taken from reference TRBV25-1 and TRBJ2-2, is EADIYQTPRYLVIGTGKKITLECSQTMGHDKMYWYQQDPGMELHLIHYSYGVNSTEKGDLSSESTVSRIRTEHFPLTLESARPSHTSQYLCASNPGQAGELFFGEGSRLTVL.

CDR3 sequence: CASSLYGRAVETQYF. CDR3 nucleotides: TGTGCCAGCAGCTTATATGGGAGGGCCGTGGAGACCCAGTACTTC. The rearrangement uses TRBV7-6 and TRBJ2-5, with 7 bases aligning to TRBD2. The CDR3 is made up of 15 amino acids. Germline assignment: CDR1 SGHVS and CDR2 FNYEAQ. V lost 2 bases and J lost 5; bases outside the gene matches: 8.

The genes are TRBV2 and TRBJ1-1, with 7 bases identical to TRBD1. CDR1 and CDR2 (germline): SNHLY, FYNNEI. The CDR3 has 13 amino acids. The ends lost 10 bases at V and 0 bases at J; junction bases unmatched: 5. Here the CDR3 reads CANKTGMNTEAFF. CDR3 in DNA: TGTGCCAACAAGACAGGGATGAACACTGAAGCTTTCTTT.

This chain uses TRBV7-3 with TRBJ2-1; possible D gene TRBD2, 5 bases. V dropped 5 bases and J dropped 0 bases, with 14 bases sitting between them. CDR1 and CDR2 from the germline V gene are SGHTA and FQGTGA. CDR3 length: 16 amino acids. CDR3 sequence reads: CASSARAGSSYNEQFF. CDR3 bases: TGTGCCAGCAGCGCAAGGGCGGGCAGCTCCTACAATGAGCAGTTCTTC.

This chain links TRBV4-1 with TRBJ1-3; D unresolved. V was cut by 0 bases and J by 0 bases, with 12 bases left in between. Germline CDR1 MGHRA, CDR2 YSYEKL. The CDR3 consists of 17 residues. The CDR3 region has the DNA TGCGCCAGCAGCCAAGATGTTACCCTACTCTCTGGAAACACCATATATTTT. Translating gives CASSQDVTLLSGNTIYF.

The CDR3 sequence: CASSQVGPGNTEAFF. CDR3 DNA: TGCGCCAGCAGCCAAGTGGGCCCTGGTAACACTGAAGCTTTCTTT. The chain employs TRBV4-3 and TRBJ1-1; D gene ambiguous. Trimming took 1 base from V and 2 from J, leaving 11 bases between them. Germline CDR1 and CDR2: LGHNA and YSLEER. CDR3 length: 15 residues.